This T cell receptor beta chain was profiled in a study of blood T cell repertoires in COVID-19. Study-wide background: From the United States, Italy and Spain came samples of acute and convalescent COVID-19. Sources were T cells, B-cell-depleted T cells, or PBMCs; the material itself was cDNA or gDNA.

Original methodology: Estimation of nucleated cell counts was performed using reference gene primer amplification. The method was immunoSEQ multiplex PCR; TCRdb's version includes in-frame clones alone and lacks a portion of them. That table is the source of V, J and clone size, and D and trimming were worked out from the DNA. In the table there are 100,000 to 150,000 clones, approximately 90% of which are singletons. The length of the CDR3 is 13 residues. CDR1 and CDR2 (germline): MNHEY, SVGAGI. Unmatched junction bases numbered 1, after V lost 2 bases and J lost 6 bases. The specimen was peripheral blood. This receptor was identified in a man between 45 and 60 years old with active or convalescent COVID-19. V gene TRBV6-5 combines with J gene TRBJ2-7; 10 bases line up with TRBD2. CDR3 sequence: CASSYQREGEQYF. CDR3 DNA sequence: TGTGCCAGCAGTTACCAGCGGGAGGGCGAGCAGTACTTC.